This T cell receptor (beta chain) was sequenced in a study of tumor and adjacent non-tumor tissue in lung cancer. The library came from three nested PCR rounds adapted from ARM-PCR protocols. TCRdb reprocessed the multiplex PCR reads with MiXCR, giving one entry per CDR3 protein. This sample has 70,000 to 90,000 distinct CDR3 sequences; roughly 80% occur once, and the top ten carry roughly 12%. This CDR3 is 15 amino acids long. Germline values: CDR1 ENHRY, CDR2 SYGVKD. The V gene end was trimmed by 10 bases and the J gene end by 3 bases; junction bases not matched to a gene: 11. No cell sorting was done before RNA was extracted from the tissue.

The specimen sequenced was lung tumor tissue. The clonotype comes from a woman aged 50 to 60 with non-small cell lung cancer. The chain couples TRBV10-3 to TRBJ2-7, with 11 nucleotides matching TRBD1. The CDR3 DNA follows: TGTGCCACCAGCGACCCCGGGACAGGGGGCTACGAGCAGTACTTC. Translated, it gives CATSDPGTGGYEQYF.